This T cell receptor (beta chain) is drawn from a study of glioma-infiltrating T cells (dated by TCRdb to 2016 to 2017). Regarding the complete study: TCR alpha- and beta-chain repertoires were sequenced from glioma tissue, non-neoplastic brain tissue and matched peripheral blood mononuclear cells. To gauge divergence between tissue and blood T-cell populations, every tissue-infiltrating repertoire was compared against the peripheral blood repertoire from the same patient. The paired cohort comprised three low-grade glioma patients, several primary glioblastoma patients and three non-glioma patients contributing non-neoplastic brain tissue.

Remarks on this clonotype: The specificity of this receptor is unknown. This clone may be a read error of a much larger clone one base away.

The iRepertoire nested amplicon-rescue multiplex PCR (arm-PCR) platform was used to amplify TCR alpha and beta CDR3 regions from RNA. One-step reverse transcription and amplification used roughly 100-400 ng of tissue mRNA or PBMC total RNA as input. Following bead purification, Illumina adapters were added by a secondary multiplex PCR, and the libraries were gel-purified between 200 and 400 bp. Internal 6-nucleotide barcodes were carried by the libraries and were used for demultiplexing. The libraries were sequenced on an Illumina MiSeq using 2x220 or 2x250 nucleotide paired-end reads. For the original study's pipeline: FLASH 1.2.11 was used to merge paired reads, and BWA-MEM then aligned the reads to the GRCh37 human genome before TRA and TRB reads were extracted. For V and J assignment, an IMGT-derived reference of cassette sequences and CDR3 motifs that included pseudogenes was used. Three-frame translation of reads was performed, and productive CDR3s were defined as those with a C...FGXG motif and no stop codons. Clonotypes were defined as unique combinations of V-J cassette pair and CDR3 amino acid sequence. Filtering of reads was based on Hamming distance, with the threshold set by the sequence error rate of each sample in mapped regions. Using fastp at Q25 and MiXCR, TCRdb reprocessed the public reads and kept productive beta chains. Rows merge per CDR3 protein into single entries with the most common DNA and genes. The V and J calls here are based on TCRdb, not the publication. Here the sample has some 190,000 distinct CDR3 sequences; around 32% occur a single time. 20% to 25% of the sample is in the top ten clones.

What the study reported, not specific to this receptor: VJ-independent divergence between tissue and blood was found to be below expectation in non-neoplastic patients but above expectation in all gliomas, particularly low-grade gliomas. Group comparisons were based on small numbers of patients: three non-neoplastic, three low-grade glioma and 7 to 9 glioblastoma patients. Very few CDR3 sequences were found to be shared between tissue and blood, and this scarcity was attributed to high CDR3 diversity and limited sampling.

The CDR3 numbers 15 residues from cysteine through phenylalanine. Of all the DNA, just the CDR3 is kept, 45 bases in frame from base 1. The CDR1 and CDR2 encoded by the germline V gene are MNHNS and SASEGT. This receptor chain uses TRBV6-1 and TRBJ2-2; a confident D gene designation cannot be given. Sequencing used glioma tissue, nonneoplastic brain tissue, or PBMCs (not recorded which). This receptor was taken from a human donor with low-grade glioma or glioblastoma, undergoing nonglioma brain surgery, or in good health (not recorded which). The CDR3 is CASSSGNANTVELFF. The base sequence is TGTGCCAGCAGTTCAGGAAACGCGAACACCGTGGAGCTGTTTTTT.